These T cell receptor beta chains were read from a single sample in a study of T cell responses to AZD1222 COVID-19 vaccine. Repertoires were generated with immunoSEQ multiplex PCR, while TCRdb's copy carries only in-frame clones and drops some. This table has around 120,000 clones, roughly 87% appearing once. The source material was peripheral blood, sampled 28 days after the second AZD1222 dose. The origin of the receptors is an adult who received the AZD1222 COVID-19 vaccine. CDR3s include the opening cysteine and the closing phenylalanine or tryptophan. A D gene is named only where the DNA matches it firmly. A clone size is listed for some rows: how often the clone was seen (once, few, many), or a class if it is expanded.

D gene | J gene | clone size | V gene | CDR3 DNA | CDR3 protein
TRBD1 | TRBJ1-1 | - | TRBV5-1 | TGCGCCAGCATTACCCGGGACAGGGATCTCACTGAAGCTTTCTTT | CASITRDRDLTEAFF
- | TRBJ2-7 | once | TRBV5-6 | TGTGCCAGCAGCTTCAGTACTAGGAGCTACGAGCAGTACTTC | CASSFSTRSYEQYF
- | TRBJ1-1 | - | TRBV6-6 | TGTGCCAGCAGGAGGCGACTGAACACTGAAGCTTTCTTT | CASRRRLNTEAFF
TRBD2 | TRBJ2-1 | once | TRBV7-2 | TGTGCCAGCAGTCCAAGCGGGAGCGTGTCGCTTGGGCAGTTCTTC | CASSPSGSVSLGQFF
TRBD2 | TRBJ2-4 | once | TRBV27 | TGTGCCAGCAGGCCGGCGGGAGCTGCACCCAAAAACATTCAGTACTTC | CASRPAGAAPKNIQYF
TRBD2 | TRBJ2-1 | - | TRBV5-1 | TGCGCCAGCAGCTTGCAAGCCGGGACTAGCGGTTTAACCTCCTACAATGAGCAGTTCTTC | CASSLQAGTSGLTSYNEQFF
- | TRBJ1-2 | - | TRBV11-2 | TGTGCCAGCAGCTTATCTCCGACAGCATCCTATGGCTACACCTTC | CASSLSPTASYGYTF
TRBD1 | TRBJ2-1 | once | TRBV27 | TGTGCCAGCAGCACACAGACAGGGTCTGGGGTAACGGGGTCCTCCAATGAGCAGTTCTTC | CASSTQTGSGVTGSSNEQFF
TRBD1 | TRBJ1-6 | once | TRBV18 | TGTGCCAGCTCAACCCGAACAGGGGATTCACCCCTCCACTTT | CASSTRTGDSPLHF
- | TRBJ2-7 | - | TRBV11-2 | TGTGCCAGCAGCTTAGTGCGGGCGTACTTC | CASSLVRAYF
- | TRBJ2-1 | - | TRBV29-1 | TGCAGCTTGCGAGAAGGGCCCTACAATGAGCAGTTCTTC | CSLREGPYNEQFF
- | TRBJ1-1 | - | TRBV7-9 | TGTGCCAGCAGCCCACGGGACGAGGGGACTGAAGCTTTCTTT | CASSPRDEGTEAFF
- | TRBJ1-1 | - | TRBV18 | TGTGCCAGCTCACCCCGGGAGGAAGAAGCTTTCTTT | CASSPREEEAFF
TRBD1 | TRBJ2-1 | - | TRBV19 | TGTGCCAGTAGTAAAGACAGGGTTTACAATGAGCAGTTCTTC | CASSKDRVYNEQFF
- | TRBJ1-2 | - | TRBV5-6 | TGTGCCAGCAGTTTCACTCAGGGGAACTATGGCTACACCTTC | CASSFTQGNYGYTF
TRBD1 | TRBJ2-7 | - | TRBV7-2 | TGTGCCAGCAGACTAACCGGGACAGACTACGAGCAGTACTTC | CASRLTGTDYEQYF
TRBD2 | TRBJ2-1 | - | TRBV7-2 | TGTGCCAGCGGAGCGGGAGTGGGTAATGAGCAGTTCTTC | CASGAGVGNEQFF
TRBD1 | TRBJ1-5 | - | TRBV28 | TGTGCCAGCAGACTAGGACAGGGGGCGCGGGGTCGTCAGCCCCAGCATTTT | CASRLGQGARGRQPQHF
TRBD2 | TRBJ2-5 | - | TRBV5-6 | TGTGCCAGCAGGACGACTTTTACAGCGGGGGAGACCCAGTACTTC | CASRTTFTAGETQYF
TRBD2 | TRBJ2-1 | - | TRBV4-1 | TGCGCCAGCAGCCAAGGGCCTAGCGGGGTCTCCTACAATGAGCAGTTCTTC | CASSQGPSGVSYNEQFF
- | TRBJ1-1 | - | TRBV7-2 | TGTGCCAGCAGAGTTTCCGCGAACACTGAAGCTTTCTTT | CASRVSANTEAFF
- | TRBJ2-1 | - | TRBV10-3 | TGTGCCATCGACCCCGGCCCAGTCCCCAATGAGCAGTTCTTC | CAIDPGPVPNEQFF
- | TRBJ1-2 | - | TRBV28 | TGTGCCAGCACCCAAGACAGTAACTATGGCTACACCTTC | CASTQDSNYGYTF
- | TRBJ2-7 | - | TRBV2 | TGTGCCAGCAGTCCTACTTTCTCCTACGAGCAGTACTTC | CASSPTFSYEQYF
- | TRBJ2-2 | - | TRBV25-1 | TGTGCCAGTGGTGGGGAGTGGGACACCGGGGAGCTGTTTTTT | CASGGEWDTGELFF
- | TRBJ1-6 | - | TRBV10-3 | TGTGCCATTGCCGGGGACGGGACTTATTCACCCCTCCACTTT | CAIAGDGTYSPLHF
- | TRBJ1-4 | - | TRBV6-6 | TGTGCCAGCAGTTCTCGCAGGCCTGTAACTAATGAAAAACTGTTTTTT | CASSSRRPVTNEKLFF
- | TRBJ1-5 | once | TRBV19 | TGTGCCGTACAGGGACGGATAAATCAGCCCCAGCATTTT | CAVQGRINQPQHF
- | TRBJ2-7 | - | TRBV5-1 | TGCGCCAGCAGCTTGGGAGGGGGAGGGAAAAGCTACGAGCAGTACTTC | CASSLGGGGKSYEQYF
- | TRBJ1-3 | - | TRBV7-8 | TGTGCCAGCAGAAAAGGGGGGTCTGGAAACACCATATATTTT | CASRKGGSGNTIYF
- | TRBJ2-1 | - | TRBV19 | TGTGCCAGTAGTATGACTGGTTACGGATCTTACAATGAGCAGTTCTTC | CASSMTGYGSYNEQFF
- | TRBJ2-7 | - | TRBV18 | TGTGCCAGCTCATCCGGGGCATATGGAGAGCAGTACTTC | CASSSGAYGEQYF
- | TRBJ1-2 | - | TRBV5-1 | TGCGCCAGCAGCTTGTATTCGGGGGCTCAGGGCTACACCTTC | CASSLYSGAQGYTF
- | TRBJ2-7 | - | TRBV3-1/TRBV3-2 | TGTGCCAGCAGCCAAGATTATAGCGAGGTGTACGAGCAGTACTTC | CASSQDYSEVYEQYF
- | TRBJ1-2 | few | TRBV27 | TGTGCCAGCAGCTATACCTACACAAGCGGATCCTATGGCTACACCTTC | CASSYTYTSGSYGYTF
TRBD2 | TRBJ2-1 | - | TRBV5-1 | TGCGCCAGCAGCCCCGAAATAGGACTAGCGGGAGACAATGAGCAGTTCTTC | CASSPEIGLAGDNEQFF
- | TRBJ1-1 | - | TRBV10-3 | TGTGCCATCAGTGAAAAGTTGAACACTGAAGCTTTCTTT | CAISEKLNTEAFF
- | TRBJ2-2 | - | TRBV18 | TGTGCCAGCTCGCGCCGGGACACCGCGAACACCGGGGAGCTGTTTTTT | CASSRRDTANTGELFF
- | TRBJ1-5 | - | TRBV28 | TGTGCCAGCAGCTCATATCAGCCCCAGCATTTT | CASSSYQPQHF
TRBD1 | TRBJ2-2 | few | TRBV6-4 | TGTGCCAGCAGTGATTCGGGGACAGGGGATCCCGGGGAGCTGTTTTTT | CASSDSGTGDPGELFF
- | TRBJ2-7 | - | TRBV29-1 | TGCAGCGTTGACGGAGGGGACAACGAGCAGTACTTC | CSVDGGDNEQYF
- | TRBJ1-5 | - | TRBV27 | TGTGCCAGCAGTTTATCGTCCCATCAGCCCCAGCATTTT | CASSLSSHQPQHF
- | TRBJ2-7 | - | TRBV28 | TGTGCCAGCAGTTCCCTCAGGGGAGGCGGCTCCTACGAGCAGTACTTC | CASSSLRGGGSYEQYF
- | TRBJ1-4 | - | TRBV10-3 | TGTGCCATCAGTCCAAGATCCGCAACTAATGAAAAACTGTTTTTT | CAISPRSATNEKLFF
TRBD2 | TRBJ2-2 | once | TRBV11-2 | TGTGCCAGCAGCTTAGATAGGACTAGCGCGGCGGACACCGGGGAGCTGTTTTTT | CASSLDRTSAADTGELFF
- | TRBJ1-5 | - | TRBV2 | TGTGCCAGCAGTGATGTAGGGGTATGGCCCCAGCATTTT | CASSDVGVWPQHF
TRBD2 | TRBJ2-7 | - | TRBV7-8 | TGTGCCAGCAGCTTCAGGACTAGCGGTAGCTACGAGCAGTACTTC | CASSFRTSGSYEQYF
TRBD2 | TRBJ2-3 | - | TRBV19 | TGTGCCAGTAGTATGGCTAGCGGGTCCTTCACAGATACGCAGTATTTT | CASSMASGSFTDTQYF
- | TRBJ1-2 | - | TRBV12-3/TRBV12-4 | TGTGCCAGCAGCTCAGTCTATGGCTACACCTTC | CASSSVYGYTF
- | TRBJ1-5 | few | TRBV10-3 | TGTGCCATCAGTGAGGGACAGACGGGAGATAGCAATCAGCCCCAGCATTTT | CAISEGQTGDSNQPQHF
TRBD1 | TRBJ1-6 | - | TRBV2 | TGTGCCAGCAGGGGACAGGTCAACCCCAATTCACCCCTCCACTTT | CASRGQVNPNSPLHF
TRBD1 | TRBJ1-2 | - | TRBV2 | TGTGCCAGCAGTGAAAGCAGGGGGGCGGACTATGGCTACACCTTC | CASSESRGADYGYTF
- | TRBJ2-1 | - | TRBV7-8 | TGTGCCAGCAGCTTAGTAGTTAGCGGCATTGAGCAGTTCTTC | CASSLVVSGIEQFF
TRBD2 | TRBJ2-3 | - | TRBV28 | TGTGCCAGTGTTTTAAGGGGAGGTAGGGCAAGCGGGAGTAGCACAGATACGCAGTATTTT | CASVLRGGRASGSSTDTQYF
TRBD1 | TRBJ1-3 | - | TRBV6-2/TRBV6-3 | TGTGCCAGCAGCCCCCGATTGGCAGGGGGGCTTGGAAACACCATATATTTT | CASSPRLAGGLGNTIYF
- | TRBJ1-2 | - | TRBV4-1 | TGCGCCAGCAGCCAAGGTGGGGCGCAAAACTATGGCTACACCTTC | CASSQGGAQNYGYTF
TRBD1 | TRBJ1-1 | - | TRBV7-8 | TGTGCCAGCAGCCCACAGGGGGCTGTGAACACTGAAGCTTTCTTT | CASSPQGAVNTEAFF
TRBD1 | TRBJ2-3 | - | TRBV4-1 | TGCGCCAGCAGCCAAGTCGGACAGGGCACAGATACGCAGTATTTT | CASSQVGQGTDTQYF
- | TRBJ2-5 | - | TRBV7-6 | TGTGCCAGCAGCTTAGGAGGGACCAGGCTGGAGACCCAGTACTTC | CASSLGGTRLETQYF
- | TRBJ2-7 | - | TRBV5-1 | TGCGCCAGCAGCCGTACGGGACTTTTTTCCTACGAGCAGTACTTC | CASSRTGLFSYEQYF